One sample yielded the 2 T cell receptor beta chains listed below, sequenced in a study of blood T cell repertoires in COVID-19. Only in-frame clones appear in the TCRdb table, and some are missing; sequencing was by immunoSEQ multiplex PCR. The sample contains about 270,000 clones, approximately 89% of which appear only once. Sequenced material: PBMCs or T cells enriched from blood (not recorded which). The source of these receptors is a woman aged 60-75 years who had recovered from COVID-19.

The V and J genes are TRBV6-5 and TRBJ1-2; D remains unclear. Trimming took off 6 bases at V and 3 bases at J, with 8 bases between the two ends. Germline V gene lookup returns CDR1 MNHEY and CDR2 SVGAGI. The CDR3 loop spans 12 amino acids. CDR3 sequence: CASSPRDYGYTF. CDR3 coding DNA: TGTGCCAGCAGCCCCCGGGACTATGGCTACACCTTC.

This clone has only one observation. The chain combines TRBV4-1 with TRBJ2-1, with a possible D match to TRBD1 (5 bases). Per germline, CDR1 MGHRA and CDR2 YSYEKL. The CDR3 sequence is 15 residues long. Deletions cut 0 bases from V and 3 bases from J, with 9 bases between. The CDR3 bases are TGCGCCAGCAGCCAAGAGACAGCTAACTACAATGAGCAGTTCTTC. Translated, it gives CASSQETANYNEQFF.